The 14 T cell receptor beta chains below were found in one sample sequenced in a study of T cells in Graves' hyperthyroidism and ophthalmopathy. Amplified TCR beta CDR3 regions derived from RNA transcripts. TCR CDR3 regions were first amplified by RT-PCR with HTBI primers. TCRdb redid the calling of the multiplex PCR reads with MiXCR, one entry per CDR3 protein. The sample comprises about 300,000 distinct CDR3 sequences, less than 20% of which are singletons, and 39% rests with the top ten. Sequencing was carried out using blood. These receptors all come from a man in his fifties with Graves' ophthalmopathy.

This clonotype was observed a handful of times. This CDR3 reads CASSRGGVGANVLTF. The CDR3 bases are TGTGCCAGCAGCCGGGGGGGGGTTGGGGCCAACGTCCTGACTTTC. The chain is built from TRBV9 and TRBJ2-6; 8 bases match TRBD2. Germline V gene sequence: CDR1 SGDLS, CDR2 YYNGEE. After removal of 4 bases from V and 3 bases from J, the junction contained 3 bases not matched to a gene. The CDR3 has 15 amino acids.

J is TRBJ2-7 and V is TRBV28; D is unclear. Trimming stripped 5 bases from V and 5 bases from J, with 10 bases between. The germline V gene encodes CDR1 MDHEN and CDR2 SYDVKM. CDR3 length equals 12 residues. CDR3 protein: CASSLINDEQYF. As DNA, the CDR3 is TGTGCCAGCAGTCTAATTAATGACGAGCAGTACTTC.

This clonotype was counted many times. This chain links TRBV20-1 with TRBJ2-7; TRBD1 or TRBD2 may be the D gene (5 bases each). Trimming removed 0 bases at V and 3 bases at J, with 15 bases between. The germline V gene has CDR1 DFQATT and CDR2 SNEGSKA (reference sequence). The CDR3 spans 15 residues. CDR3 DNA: TGCAGTGCTAGAGATTTAGGCCGGGACCTCTACGAGCAGTACTTC. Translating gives CSARDLGRDLYEQYF.

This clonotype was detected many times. CDR3 protein: CASSQTLAGRSDTQYF. The CDR3 region has the DNA TGTGCCAGCAGCCAGACACTAGCGGGAAGGTCAGATACGCAGTATTTT. V is TRBV5-6 and J is TRBJ2-3; 10 bases fit TRBD2. The junction had 9 bases not matched to a gene; V was cut back by 4 bases and J by 4 bases. Looked up from germline, CDR1 is SGHDT and CDR2 is YYEEEE. The CDR3 sequence is 16 residues long.

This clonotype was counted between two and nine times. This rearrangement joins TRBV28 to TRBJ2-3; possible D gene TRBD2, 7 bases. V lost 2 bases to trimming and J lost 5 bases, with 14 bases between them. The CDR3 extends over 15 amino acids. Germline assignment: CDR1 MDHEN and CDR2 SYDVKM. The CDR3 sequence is CASSLRGSSGDTQYF. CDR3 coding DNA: TGTGCCAGCAGTTTAAGGGGGTCTAGCGGAGATACGCAGTATTTT. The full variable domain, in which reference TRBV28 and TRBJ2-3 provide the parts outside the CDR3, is DVKVTQSSRYLVKRTGEKVFLECVQDMDHENMFWYRQDPGLGLRLIYFSYDVKMKEKGDIPEGYSVSREKKERFSLILESASTNQTSMYLCASSLRGSSGDTQYFGPGTRLTVL.

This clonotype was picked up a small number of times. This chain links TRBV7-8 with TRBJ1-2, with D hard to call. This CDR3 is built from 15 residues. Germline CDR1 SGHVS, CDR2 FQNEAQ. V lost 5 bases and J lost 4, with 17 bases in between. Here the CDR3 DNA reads TGTGCCAGCAGCCAACCGCTAGGAGGGCGCTATGGCTACACCTTC. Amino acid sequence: CASSQPLGGRYGYTF.

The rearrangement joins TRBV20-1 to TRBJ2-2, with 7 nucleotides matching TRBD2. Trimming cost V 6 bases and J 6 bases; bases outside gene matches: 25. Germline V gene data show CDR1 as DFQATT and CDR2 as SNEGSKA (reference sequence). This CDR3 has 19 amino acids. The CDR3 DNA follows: TGCAGTGCCCTCATCCGGCGGGGGTCCGTGGCGAGTCAATCCGGGGAGCTGTTTTTT. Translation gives CSALIRRGSVASQSGELFF.

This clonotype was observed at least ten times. CDR3 DNA sequence: TGTGCCAGCAGCTTCCGGGACAGGGCCAATGAGCAGTTCTTC. Its protein product is CASSFRDRANEQFF. The rearrangement joins TRBV7-3 to TRBJ2-1; 9 positions match TRBD1. CDR1 and CDR2 (germline): SGHTA, FQGTGA. The CDR3 totals 14 residues. V lost 3 bases, J lost 6 bases, and 3 bases stayed unmatched.

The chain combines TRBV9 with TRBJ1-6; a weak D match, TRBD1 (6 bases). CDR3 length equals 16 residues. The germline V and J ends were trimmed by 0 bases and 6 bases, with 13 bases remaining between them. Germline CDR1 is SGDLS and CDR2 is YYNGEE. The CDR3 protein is CASSVDPTGVNSPLHF. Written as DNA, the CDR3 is TGTGCCAGCAGCGTAGATCCGACAGGCGTTAATTCACCCCTCCACTTT.

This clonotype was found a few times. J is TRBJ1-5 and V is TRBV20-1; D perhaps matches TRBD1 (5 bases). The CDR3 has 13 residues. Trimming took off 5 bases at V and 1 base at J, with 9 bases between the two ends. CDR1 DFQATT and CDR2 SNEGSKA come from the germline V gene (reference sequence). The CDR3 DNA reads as TGCAGTGCTGCGACAGTCAGCAATCAGCCCCAGCATTTT. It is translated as CSAATVSNQPQHF.

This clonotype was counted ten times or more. The CDR3 region has the DNA TGCGCCAGCAGCTCCGAGCGGGGTACCTACAATGAGCAGTTCTTC. Amino acids: CASSSERGTYNEQFF. V gene TRBV5-1 combines with J gene TRBJ2-1; 7 nucleotides line up with TRBD2. The CDR3 has 15 amino acids. J lost 2 bases, V lost 3 bases, and 5 bases had no gene match. Germline V lookup: CDR1 SGHRS, CDR2 YFSETQ.

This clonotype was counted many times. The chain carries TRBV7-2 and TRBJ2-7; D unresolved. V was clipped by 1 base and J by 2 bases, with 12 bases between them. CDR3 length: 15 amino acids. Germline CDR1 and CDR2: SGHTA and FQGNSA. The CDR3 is CASSLGRGRTYEQYF. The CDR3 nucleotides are TGTGCCAGCAGCTTAGGCCGCGGCCGCACCTACGAGCAGTACTTC.

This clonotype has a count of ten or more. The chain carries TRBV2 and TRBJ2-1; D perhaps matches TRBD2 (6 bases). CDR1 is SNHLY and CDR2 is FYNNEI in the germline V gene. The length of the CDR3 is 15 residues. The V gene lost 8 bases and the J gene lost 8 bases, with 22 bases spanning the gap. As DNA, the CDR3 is TGTGCCAGCGGGGAGTCCGGGACTCGCTCCGATGAGCAGTTCTTC. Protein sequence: CASGESGTRSDEQFF.

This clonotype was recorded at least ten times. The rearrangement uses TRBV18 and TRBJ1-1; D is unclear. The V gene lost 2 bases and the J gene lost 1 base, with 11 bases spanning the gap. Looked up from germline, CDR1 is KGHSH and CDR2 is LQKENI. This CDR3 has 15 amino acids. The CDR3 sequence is CASSPGLSRNTEAFF. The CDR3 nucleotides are TGTGCCAGCTCACCAGGGCTGTCGAGGAACACTGAAGCTTTCTTT.